This T cell receptor (beta chain) was sequenced in a study of blood T cell repertoires in COVID-19. Turning to the study itself: Collection of acute and convalescent COVID-19 samples took place in the United States, Italy and Spain. PBMCs, B-cell-depleted T cells, or T cells were the source of the cDNA or gDNA that made up the material.

V was clipped by 0 bases and J by 1 base; unmatched bases: 8. The length of the CDR3 is 20 residues. The germline V gene encodes CDR1 KGHSH and CDR2 LQKENI. Authors' analysis steps: Amplification of reference gene primers provided the estimated nucleated cell counts. Sequenced by immunoSEQ multiplex PCR; TCRdb stores in-frame clones only, minus some. V, J and clone size derive from that table, while D and trimming were established from the DNA sequence. This sample has 150,000 to 200,000 clones, with roughly four fifths found just once. This clonotype was sampled from a man aged 60-69 years with active or convalescent COVID-19. The sequencing sample was made of peripheral blood. This chain connects TRBV18 to TRBJ2-4; TRBD2 matches 14 bases. The CDR3 is CASSPPGTSGRAMAKNIQYF. CDR3 DNA sequence: TGTGCCAGCTCACCACCAGGGACTAGCGGGAGAGCGATGGCCAAAAACATTCAGTACTTC.